This TCR beta chain emerged from a study of Tregs in tolerant kidney transplant recipients. Study-level findings and limits: In tolerant patients, donor-specific Tregs outgrew total Tregs, suggesting antigen-driven expansion. Tregs expanded with activated donor B cells seemed most donor-specific. The small number of patients limits these findings pending further validation.

The nonmyeloablative bone marrow transplants came from related graft donors, with transient mixed chimerism. Unstimulated regulatory T cells (CD4+CD25+CD127-), CD4+CD25- non-regulatory cells, CD4 and CD8 cells were FACS-sorted from thawed PBMCs. The table came from immunoSEQ multiplex PCR; TCRdb's copy has only in-frame clones and leaves some out. The sample holds 55,000 to 75,000 clones, around 87% seen once. This clone was detected only a few times. Its matching antigen is unknown. CDR1 and CDR2 from the germline V gene are SGHTA and FQGNSA. The CDR3 contains 15 residues. Losses at the gene ends were 1 base for V and 7 bases for J; bases not matched to a gene: 5.

This receptor was identified in a human patient who received a combined kidney and bone marrow transplant. The graft donor may be the source of some T cells. Sample: CD4+ T cells from blood (PBMCs), taken 6 months after the transplant. V is TRBV7-2 and J is TRBJ2-7; 12 bases are shared with TRBD1. The CDR3, as DNA: TGTGCCAGCAGCTTAGGGGGACAGGGGGCAGGGGAGCAGTACTTC. As protein: CASSLGGQGAGEQYF.